This is a list of T cell receptor beta chains from one sample in a study of blood T cell repertoires in COVID-19. Some clones are missing from TCRdb's copy, which holds only in-frame ones; the method was immunoSEQ multiplex PCR. The table records some 180,000 clones, around 80% of them present only once. The material sequenced was peripheral blood. Receptors originate from a woman aged 40 to 55 with COVID-19, enrolled during active disease. The CDR3 runs from the conserved cysteine through the conserved F or W. D genes are given only for firm matches. The size of a clone is reported for some rows only, either as once, few or many, or as a class for expanded clones.

J gene,V gene,D gene,clone size,CDR3 protein,CDR3 DNA
TRBJ1-5,TRBV4-1,TRBD1,.,CASLRDRGNQPQHF,TGCGCCAGCCTCCGGGACAGGGGCAATCAGCCCCAGCATTTT
TRBJ1-5,TRBV6-6,.,.,CASSLRRGNQPQHF,TGTGCCAGCAGTCTCCGGAGGGGCAATCAGCCCCAGCATTTT
TRBJ1-2,TRBV6-6,TRBD1,.,CASTTGGRSSYGYTF,TGTGCCAGTACTACAGGGGGCAGATCTAGCTATGGCTACACCTTC
TRBJ1-4,TRBV29-1,.,.,CSVGQGNEKLFF,TGCAGCGTTGGTCAGGGTAATGAAAAACTGTTTTTT
TRBJ1-2,TRBV11-2,.,.,CASSLGLLGRRHGYTF,TGTGCCAGCAGCTTAGGCTTATTGGGGAGGCGTCATGGCTACACCTTC
TRBJ2-5,TRBV3-1/TRBV3-2,TRBD2,.,CATGPGGAEETQYF,TGTGCCACCGGCCCCGGGGGGGCTGAGGAGACCCAGTACTTC
TRBJ2-7,TRBV28,TRBD2,.,CASSLYLAGGGKGSYEQYF,TGTGCCAGCAGTTTATATCTAGCGGGAGGGGGAAAAGGGTCCTACGAGCAGTACTTC
TRBJ2-5,TRBV2,.,.,CASGREQETQYF,TGTGCCAGTGGGCGGGAACAAGAGACCCAGTACTTC
TRBJ1-1,TRBV5-6,.,.,CASSLGRTEAFF,TGTGCCAGCAGCTTGGGTCGGACTGAAGCTTTCTTT
TRBJ1-3,TRBV11-2,TRBD1,.,CASSLLGGRTGNTIYF,TGTGCCAGCAGCTTATTAGGGGGCAGGACTGGAAACACCATATATTTT
TRBJ1-6,TRBV25-1,TRBD1,.,CASRGLGGSPLHF,TGTGCCAGCAGGGGGTTAGGGGGCTCACCCCTCCACTTT
TRBJ1-5,TRBV23-1,.,.,CASSPRQVWRQPQHF,TGCGCCAGCAGTCCGAGACAGGTCTGGCGTCAGCCCCAGCATTTT
TRBJ2-5,TRBV3-1/TRBV3-2,.,.,CASSQDALAGKTQYF,TGTGCCAGCAGCCAAGATGCGCTAGCAGGAAAGACCCAGTACTTC
TRBJ1-2,TRBV4-1,.,once,CASSQEPGQNYGYTF,TGCGCCAGCAGCCAAGAACCCGGACAGAACTATGGCTACACCTTC
TRBJ1-2,TRBV2,TRBD1,.,CASSEAGTANYGYTF,TGTGCCAGCAGTGAAGCGGGGACAGCTAACTATGGCTACACCTTC
TRBJ2-5,TRBV9,.,.,CASSVGYTGKAETQYF,TGTGCCAGCAGCGTGGGCTATACAGGGAAAGCAGAGACCCAGTACTTC
TRBJ2-7,TRBV2,TRBD1,.,CASSEASGGGQYF,TGTGCCAGCAGTGAAGCCTCAGGGGGTGGGCAGTACTTC
TRBJ2-1,TRBV10-2,TRBD2,.,CASREGLARYNEQFF,TGCGCCAGCAGGGAGGGACTAGCGCGATACAATGAGCAGTTCTTC
TRBJ1-1,TRBV6-2/TRBV6-3,TRBD1,many,CASSYSTGVNTEAFF,TGTGCCAGCAGTTACTCAACAGGGGTGAACACTGAAGCTTTCTTT
TRBJ1-2,TRBV25-1,.,.,CASSEPGNYGYTF,TGTGCCAGCAGTGAACCCGGGAACTATGGCTACACCTTC
TRBJ2-7,TRBV27,.,.,CAAGRYEQYF,TGTGCCGCGGGACGGTACGAGCAGTACTTC
TRBJ2-7,TRBV10-2,TRBD1,.,CASSETGVHEQYF,TGCGCCAGCAGTGAGACAGGGGTCCACGAGCAGTACTTC
TRBJ1-2,TRBV21-1,.,.,CASSWVLRTGGGYTF,TGTGCCAGCAGCTGGGTTTTAAGAACAGGGGGAGGCTACACCTTC
TRBJ2-7,TRBV4-1,.,.,CASSPGTDYEQYF,TGCGCCAGCAGCCCAGGGACTGACTACGAGCAGTACTTC
TRBJ1-6,TRBV7-2,TRBD1,.,CASSLVPTGGESPLHF,TGTGCCAGCAGCTTAGTCCCAACAGGGGGCGAATCACCCCTCCACTTT